At least ten counts were recorded for the clone carrying this TCR beta chain. Specified treatment: 15 to 20 received Ad26.COV2.S at low or high dose, single or two shots; 5 received placebo; per-sample allocation not given. Sampling was performed 63 days after the first vaccine or placebo injection. These data originate in a study of Ad26.COV2.S vaccination and SARS-CoV-2 variants. TCRdb keeps only in-frame clones here, not all; method: immunoSEQ multiplex PCR. The table records fewer than 600,000 clones, 80% to 90% of them present only once. The V gene's germline CDR1 is SGHTA and CDR2 FQGNSA. Trimming left V 7 bases short and J 3 bases short, with 12 bases between. This CDR3 is built from 13 residues.

The chain is built from TRBV7-2 and TRBJ1-1, with a weak D call TRBD1 (5 bases). Here the sequenced sample was peripheral blood, taken in a trial of Ad26.COV2.S vaccine versus placebo. This receptor was identified in a person between 18 and 59 years old who received the Ad26.COV2.S COVID-19 vaccine or a placebo. The chain's CDR3 is CASNFGGDTEAFF. The CDR3 DNA reads as TGTGCCAGCAACTTTGGAGGGGACACTGAAGCTTTCTTT.